This passage covers 28 T cell receptor beta chains from one sample sequenced in a study of beta chain features in type 1 diabetes. Reverse transcribing all isolated RNA meant expressed TCRB transcripts were sequenced. Generated by immunoSEQ multiplex PCR, the TCRdb table keeps only in-frame clones and is missing some. The sample holds hundreds of thousands of clones, about a sixth seen once. The sample was naive CD4+ T cells from blood. These receptors were collected from a woman between 18 and 29 years old in good health.

A word on this clone: One junction end does not reproduce the germline sequence, and a read error may be involved. The CDR3 loop reads CASSVEGYGYTF. For the CDR3, the DNA is TGTGCCAGTAGTGTAGAGGGCTATGGCTACACCTTC. The rearrangement uses TRBV19 and TRBJ1-2; no clear D. The CDR3 runs to 12 residues. Germline V lookup: CDR1 LNHDA, CDR2 SQIVND (reference sequence).

This clone has only one observation. V gene TRBV7-3 combines with J gene TRBJ2-5; weak D call: TRBD1 (5 bases). The CDR3 has 14 amino acids. Germline V lookup: CDR1 SGHTA, CDR2 FQGTGA. The V gene lost 1 base and the J gene lost 5 bases, with 11 bases spanning the gap. The CDR3 DNA follows: TGTGCCAGCAGCTTAAACGAAGGGGCGGAGACCCAGTACTTC. It is translated as CASSLNEGAETQYF.

The chain employs TRBV29-1 and TRBJ2-7; 12 bases map to TRBD2. Looked up from germline, CDR1 is SQVTM and CDR2 is ANQGSEA. The CDR3 has 16 residues. J lost 6 bases, V lost 4 bases, and 13 bases had no gene match. As DNA, the CDR3 is TGCAGCGTTGGCCGTCGACTAGCGGGAGAAGAAAGCGAGCAGTACTTC. It codes for CSVGRRLAGEESEQYF.

This clone was detected a few times. The V and J genes are TRBV19 and TRBJ2-3, with 7 bases aligning to TRBD2. Germline V gene data show CDR1 as LNHDA and CDR2 as SQIVND (reference sequence). The J segment lost 2 bases and the V segment lost 1 base, leaving 6 bases of the junction unmatched. CDR3 length: 16 residues. The CDR3 protein is CASSIASGLFTDTQYF. Written as DNA, the CDR3 is TGTGCCAGTAGTATAGCTAGCGGCCTCTTCACAGATACGCAGTATTTT. The entire variable domain, with the rest obtained from reference TRBV19 and TRBJ2-3, is as follows: DGGITQSPKYLFRKEGQNVTLSCEQNLNHDAMYWYRQDPGQGLRLIYYSQIVNDFQKGDIAEGYSVSREKKESFPLTVTSAQKNPTAFYLCASSIASGLFTDTQYFGPGTRLTVL.

J is TRBJ2-2 and V is TRBV11-3, with TRBD2 matching 7 bases. The CDR3 covers 14 residues. CDR1 is SGHNT, CDR2 YENEEA, per germline. Trimming took 1 base from V and 6 from J; bases not matched to a gene: 2. Written as DNA, the CDR3 is TGTGCCAGCAGCTTAGGGACTAGACCCGGGGAGCTGTTTTTT. Amino acid sequence: CASSLGTRPGELFF.

The V gene is TRBV5-4, the J gene TRBJ2-7; D not resolved. Germline V CDR1 and CDR2: SGHNT, YYREEE (reference sequence). Trimming stripped 2 bases from V and 5 bases from J, with 11 bases between. The CDR3 runs 13 residues. The CDR3 loop is CASSLEPRDEQYF. CDR3 bases: TGTGCCAGCAGCTTAGAGCCTCGAGACGAGCAGTACTTC.

The sample holds a few counts of this clone. The rearrangement joins TRBV7-9 to TRBJ2-6; D is perhaps TRBD1 (5 bases). The CDR3 length is 14 residues. Germline V CDR1 and CDR2: SEHNR, FQNEAQ (reference sequence). Trimming left V 8 bases short and J 2 bases short, with 10 bases between. CDR3 bases: TGTGCCAGCGGCAGGGCCGCTGGGGCCAACGTCCTGACTTTC. Translated, it gives CASGRAAGANVLTF.

This clone was counted only a few times. DNA of the CDR3: TGTGCCAGCAGTGTACAACCCGGGACAGGAGCTGGTGGCTACACCTTC. Protein sequence: CASSVQPGTGAGGYTF. The chain carries TRBV6-1 and TRBJ1-2; 8 nucleotides match TRBD1. This CDR3 has 16 residues. Germline lookup yields CDR1 MNHNS and CDR2 SASEGT. The ends lost 4 bases at V and 7 bases at J; junction bases unmatched: 14.

This clone was seen only a few times. The V and J genes are TRBV27 and TRBJ2-5; no clear D. The DNA matches TRBJ2-7 better at its end, which makes the J call doubtful. Germline values: CDR1 MNHEY, CDR2 SMNVEV (reference sequence). The CDR3 is 12 amino acids. The CDR3 spells CASSRWGSEQYF. The CDR3, as DNA: TGTGCCAGCAGTCGGTGGGGAAGCGAGCAGTACTTC.

Points on this clone: A read error may produce the germline difference seen at one junction end. V and J are TRBV5-4 and TRBJ2-7; D is unclear. CDR3 length equals 16 residues. The germline V gene encodes CDR1 SGHNT and CDR2 YYREEE (reference sequence). The CDR3 coding sequence is TGCGCCAGCAGCCAAGTGTTGGGCAGACCGACCTACGAGCAGTACTTC. Protein sequence: CASSQVLGRPTYEQYF. Complete variable domain (other parts from reference TRBV5-4 and TRBJ2-7): ETGVTQSPTHLIKTRGQQVTLRCSSQSGHNTVSWYQQALGQGPQFIFQYYREEENGRGNFPPRFSGLQFPNYSSELNVNALELDDSALYLCASSQVLGRPTYEQYFGPGTRLTVT.

This clone turned up a few times. This chain links TRBV4-3 with TRBJ2-1; TRBD2 might be the D (5 bases). Deletions cut 0 bases from V and 8 bases from J, with 17 bases between. This CDR3 spans 16 amino acids. Per the germline V gene, CDR1 is LGHNA and CDR2 is YSLEER. Here the CDR3 reads CASSQDGNRVVDEQFF. CDR3 in DNA: TGCGCCAGCAGCCAAGACGGGAATCGGGTAGTGGATGAGCAGTTCTTC.

This chain connects TRBV5-1 to TRBJ2-3; D is undetermined. Between the trimmed V and J ends, which lost 4 bases and 0 bases, there was a span of 12 bases. CDR3 length: 15 residues. Germline loops: CDR1 SGHRS, CDR2 YFSETQ. CDR3 amino acids: CASSPPASSTDTQYF. In DNA, the CDR3 is TGCGCCAGCAGCCCTCCCGCTTCTAGCACAGATACGCAGTATTTT.

V gene TRBV27 combines with J gene TRBJ2-4; possible D gene TRBD2, 5 bases. The CDR3 length is 14 residues. Per the germline V gene, CDR1 is MNHEY and CDR2 is SMNVEV (reference sequence). Trimming cost V 5 bases and J 3 bases, with 11 bases left between them. The CDR3 region is CASSPAGSKNIQYF. The CDR3 DNA follows: TGTGCCAGCAGTCCAGCTGGGAGCAAAAACATTCAGTACTTC.

This clone was recorded a few times. This chain connects TRBV20-1 to TRBJ1-1, with 7 bases fitting TRBD1. Germline CDR1 reads DFQATT; CDR2 reads SNEGSKA (reference sequence). The CDR3 runs 10 residues. V shed 4 bases and J 9 bases; nucleotides not matched to a gene: 2. The CDR3 sequence: CSANRGKAFF. CDR3 sequence (DNA): TGCAGTGCTAACAGGGGTAAAGCTTTCTTT.

The chain recombines TRBV28 with TRBJ2-1, with TRBD2 matching over 8 bases. This CDR3 is built from 15 residues. Germline CDR1 is MDHEN and CDR2 is SYDVKM. V lost 4 bases and J lost 5; bases outside the gene matches: 7. CDR3 in DNA: TGTGCCAGCAGTTCTGCTAGCGGGCGCAACAATGAGCAGTTCTTC. Protein sequence: CASSSASGRNNEQFF.

This clone turned up a few times. Other DNA sequences in the same sample also yield this CDR3. The genes are TRBV5-4 and TRBJ2-1, with no clear D. V lost 4 bases and J 0 bases, leaving 11 bases between the germline ends. The CDR3 extends over 15 amino acids. Germline CDR1 is SGHNT and CDR2 is YYREEE (reference sequence). The CDR3 loop reads CASSRDTSSYNEQFF. CDR3 sequence (DNA): TGTGCCAGCAGCCGTGACACGAGCTCCTACAATGAGCAGTTCTTC.

Only a few counts were recorded for this clone. This chain connects TRBV29-1 to TRBJ1-2, with TRBD1 as a possible D gene (5 bases). CDR3 length equals 13 residues. Germline V gene lookup returns CDR1 SQVTM and CDR2 ANQGSEA. With 6 bases removed from V and 3 bases from J, the gap between germline ends came to 14 bases. The CDR3 loop is CSVGHQGYYGYTF. As DNA, the CDR3 is TGCAGCGTCGGTCATCAGGGTTACTATGGCTACACCTTC.

This chain uses TRBV6-1 with TRBJ2-4, with 8 bases that match TRBD1. The CDR3 extends over 19 amino acids. V lost 2 bases to trimming and J lost 6 bases; unmatched junction nucleotides: 18. CDR1 is MNHNS, CDR2 SASEGT, per germline. The CDR3 region has the DNA TGTGCCAGCAGTGAAATTCCCACTTTTCCGGACAGGGCGGGAAACATTCAGTACTTC. It is translated as CASSEIPTFPDRAGNIQYF.

This clone was counted only a few times. The V call is TRBV25-1, the J call TRBJ1-2; no definite D call. The CDR3 consists of 11 residues. V lost 6 bases and J lost 4, with 6 bases in between. Germline V lookup: CDR1 MGHDK, CDR2 SYGVNS. The CDR3 region has the DNA TGTGCCAGCAGCTCTGTCTATGGCTACACCTTC. The encoded protein is CASSSVYGYTF.

A few counts support this clone. V is TRBV9 and J is TRBJ2-1, with 8 bases lining up with TRBD2. The V gene's germline CDR1 is SGDLS and CDR2 YYNGEE. The CDR3 has 17 residues. The J segment lost 0 bases and the V segment lost 4 bases, leaving 9 bases of the junction unmatched. CDR3 sequence reads: CASSPRAGASSYNEQFF. The CDR3 DNA follows: TGTGCCAGCAGCCCCCGAGCGGGGGCGAGCTCCTACAATGAGCAGTTCTTC.

Concerning this clone: A clone one base away is much larger, so this may be a read error. Distinct nucleotide sequences in the sample also encode this CDR3. The rearrangement links TRBV28 to TRBJ2-1; no clear D gene. V was cut by 5 bases and J by 4 bases, with 3 bases left in between. There are 11 residues in the CDR3. Germline CDR1 and CDR2: MDHEN and SYDVKM. The CDR3 spells CASSPYNEQFF. CDR3 in DNA: TGTGCCAGCAGTCCGTACAATGAGCAGTTCTTC.

The J gene is TRBJ2-3, the V gene TRBV7-9; 12 bases match TRBD2. V gave up 5 bases and J gave up 9 bases; unmatched junction bases: 9. The CDR3 is 15 residues long. Germline V gene sequence: CDR1 SEHNR, CDR2 FQNEAQ (reference sequence). CDR3 amino acids: CASSAPTSGSGTQYF. The CDR3 DNA sequence: TGTGCCAGCAGCGCACCGACTAGCGGGAGTGGGACGCAGTATTTT. The full variable domain, completed using reference TRBV7-9 and TRBJ2-3, is DTGVSQNPRHKITKRGQNVTFRCDPISEHNRLYWYRQTLGQGPEFLTYFQNEAQLEKSRLLSDRFSAERPKGSFSTLEIQRTEQGDSAMYLCASSAPTSGSGTQYFGPGTRLTVL.

This clone has more than one count but fewer than ten. V usage is TRBV6-6 and J usage is TRBJ2-1; 8 bases agree with TRBD2. There are 16 residues in the CDR3. The V gene end was trimmed by 0 bases and the J gene end by 6 bases; junction bases not matched to a gene: 7. Germline CDR1 is MNHNY and CDR2 is SVGAGI (reference sequence). The DNA of the CDR3 is TGTGCCAGCAGTTACTCGCAACGGGAGGGCCGCAATGAGCAGTTCTTC. This encodes CASSYSQREGRNEQFF.

This clone was seen more than once but under ten times. The CDR3, as DNA: TGTGCCAGCAGTGACGGGGGACTAGCAACAGATACGCAGTATTTT. It translates to CASSDGGLATDTQYF. J is TRBJ2-3 and V is TRBV6-4; 9 positions match TRBD2. The CDR3 totals 15 residues. V shed 2 bases, J shed 3 bases, and the junction held 3 bases outside the gene matches. The germline V gene has CDR1 MRHNA and CDR2 SNTAGT.

The table lists this clone with a few counts. The chain recombines TRBV6-1 with TRBJ2-1; D uncertain. Germline CDR1 and CDR2: MNHNS and SASEGT. V was trimmed by 4 bases and J by 7 bases, leaving 8 bases between them. The length of the CDR3 is 12 residues. As DNA, the CDR3 is TGTGCCAGCAGTGTGGTGAGGAATGAGCAGTTCTTC. This sequence encodes CASSVVRNEQFF.

The chain links TRBV10-3 to TRBJ2-3, with a tentative D call TRBD1 (5 bases). The CDR3 extends over 12 amino acids. Germline lookup yields CDR1 ENHRY and CDR2 SYGVKD. Between the trimmed V and J ends, which lost 10 bases and 5 bases, there was a span of 13 bases. The CDR3 coding sequence is TGTGCCAGCAGCCCCCAGGGAGATACGCAGTATTTT. This gives the protein CASSPQGDTQYF.

In this sample, this clone turned up a few times. The CDR3 loop is CASSLGTSGGQETQYF. The CDR3, as DNA: TGCGCCAGCAGCTTAGGGACTAGCGGGGGCCAAGAGACCCAGTACTTC. This rearrangement joins TRBV5-1 to TRBJ2-5; 14 bases agree with TRBD2. V was pared by 2 bases and J by 1 base, with 1 base of the junction left unmatched. The CDR3 consists of 16 residues. Germline V gene data show CDR1 as SGHRS and CDR2 as YFSETQ.

This clone was seen only a few times. This sequence joins TRBV9 and TRBJ2-1, with D uncertain. V gave up 3 bases and J gave up 5 bases, with 3 bases separating them. The CDR3 totals 11 residues. From germline, CDR1 is SGDLS and CDR2 YYNGEE. The CDR3 sequence is CASSANNEQFF. DNA of the CDR3: TGTGCCAGCAGCGCCAACAATGAGCAGTTCTTC.